This T cell receptor beta chain was identified during a study of spatial heterogeneity in lung cancer. Study details: Raw reads showed each unique TCR and UMI combination turning up more than ten times on average. Findings and caveats of the study: Ubiquitous expanded tumor TCRs surfaced in blood more at resection than they did at follow-up.

Every TCR cDNA molecule bore a unique molecular identifier. Each CDR3 protein is one row after TCRdb ran MiXCR on the 5' RACE reads. Counted here are more than 95,000 distinct CDR3 sequences, about 12% occurring once; the ten biggest clones make up approximately 15%. As for time point: blood at routine non-recurrence follow-up after resection. Tumor, nontumor lung or frozen PBMC supplied whole RNA, sequenced without sorting. V lost 7 bases and J lost 1, with 11 bases in between. CDR1 and CDR2 from the germline V gene are SGHRS and YFSETQ. The CDR3 covers 14 residues. This clonotype occurred a few times. Its matching antigen is unknown.

The sequenced sample was PBMCs, obtained at follow-up. This sequence originates from a male donor with early-stage non-small cell lung cancer. This chain connects TRBV5-1 to TRBJ2-2; unclear D gene. The CDR3 reads CASRPLGNTGELFF. CDR3 coding DNA: TGCGCCAGCCGACCCCTGGGGAACACCGGGGAGCTGTTTTTT.